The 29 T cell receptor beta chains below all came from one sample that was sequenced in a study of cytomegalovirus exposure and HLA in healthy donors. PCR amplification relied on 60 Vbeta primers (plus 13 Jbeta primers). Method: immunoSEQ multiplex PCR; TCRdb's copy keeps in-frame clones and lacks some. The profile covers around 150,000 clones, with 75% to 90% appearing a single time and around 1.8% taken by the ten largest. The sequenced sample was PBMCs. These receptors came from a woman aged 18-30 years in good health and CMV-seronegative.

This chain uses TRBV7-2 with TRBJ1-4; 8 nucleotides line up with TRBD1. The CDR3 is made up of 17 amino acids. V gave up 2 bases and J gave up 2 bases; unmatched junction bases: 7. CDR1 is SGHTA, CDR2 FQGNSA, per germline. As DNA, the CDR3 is TGTGCCAGCAGCTTAAGAGGGACAGGAGGGACTAATGAAAAACTGTTTTTT. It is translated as CASSLRGTGGTNEKLFF.

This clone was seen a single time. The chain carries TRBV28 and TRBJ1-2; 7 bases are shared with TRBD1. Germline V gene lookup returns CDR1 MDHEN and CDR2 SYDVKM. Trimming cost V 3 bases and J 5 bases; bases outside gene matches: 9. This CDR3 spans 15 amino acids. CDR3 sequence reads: CASSFRDSSFYGYTF. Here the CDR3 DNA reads TGTGCCAGCAGTTTCCGGGACAGCAGTTTTTATGGCTACACCTTC.

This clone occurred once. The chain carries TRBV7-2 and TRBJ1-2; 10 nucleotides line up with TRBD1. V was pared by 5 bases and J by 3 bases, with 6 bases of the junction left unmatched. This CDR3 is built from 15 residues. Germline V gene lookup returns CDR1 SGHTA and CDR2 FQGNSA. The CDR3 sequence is CASSPRTGGDYGYTF. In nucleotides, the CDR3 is TGTGCCAGCAGCCCCCGGACAGGGGGAGACTATGGCTACACCTTC.

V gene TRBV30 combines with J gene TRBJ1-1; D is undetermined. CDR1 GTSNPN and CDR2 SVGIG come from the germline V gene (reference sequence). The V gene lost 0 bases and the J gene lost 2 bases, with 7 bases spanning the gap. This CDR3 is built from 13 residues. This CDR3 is CAWSVQENTEAFF. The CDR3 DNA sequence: TGTGCCTGGAGTGTCCAGGAAAACACTGAAGCTTTCTTT.

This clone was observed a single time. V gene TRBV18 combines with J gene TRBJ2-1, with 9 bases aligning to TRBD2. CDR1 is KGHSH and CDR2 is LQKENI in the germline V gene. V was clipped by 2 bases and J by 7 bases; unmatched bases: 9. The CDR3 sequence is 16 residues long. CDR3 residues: CASSPAPSGIGNEQFF. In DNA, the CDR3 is TGTGCCAGCTCACCAGCCCCTAGCGGGATCGGAAATGAGCAGTTCTTC.

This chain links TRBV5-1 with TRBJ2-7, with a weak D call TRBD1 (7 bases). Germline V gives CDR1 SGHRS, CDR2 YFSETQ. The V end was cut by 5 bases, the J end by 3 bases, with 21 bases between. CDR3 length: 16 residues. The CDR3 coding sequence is TGCGCCAGCAGAACAGGGGTGGCGGGACGGGGCTACGAGCAGTACTTC. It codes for CASRTGVAGRGYEQYF.

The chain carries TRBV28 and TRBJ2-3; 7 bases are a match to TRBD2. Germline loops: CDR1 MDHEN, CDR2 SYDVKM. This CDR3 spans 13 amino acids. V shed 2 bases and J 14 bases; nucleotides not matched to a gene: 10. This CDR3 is CASSLGGAGSSYF. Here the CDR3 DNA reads TGTGCCAGCAGTTTAGGAGGAGCGGGGTCGTCGTATTTT.

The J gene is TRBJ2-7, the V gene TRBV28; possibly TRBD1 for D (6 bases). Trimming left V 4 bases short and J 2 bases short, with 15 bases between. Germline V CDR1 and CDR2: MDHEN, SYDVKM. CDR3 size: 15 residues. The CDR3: CASSSGYRAPYEQYF. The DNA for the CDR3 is TGTGCCAGCAGTTCCGGGTACAGGGCCCCCTACGAGCAGTACTTC.

This CDR3 reads CASTPGSGNTIYF. For the CDR3, the DNA is TGTGCCAGCACCCCAGGGTCTGGAAACACCATATATTTT. The rearrangement joins TRBV28 to TRBJ1-3, with D maybe TRBD1 (5 bases). This CDR3 spans 13 amino acids. V was shortened by 7 bases and J by 1 base, with 8 bases between the two germline ends. In germline, CDR1 is MDHEN, CDR2 SYDVKM.

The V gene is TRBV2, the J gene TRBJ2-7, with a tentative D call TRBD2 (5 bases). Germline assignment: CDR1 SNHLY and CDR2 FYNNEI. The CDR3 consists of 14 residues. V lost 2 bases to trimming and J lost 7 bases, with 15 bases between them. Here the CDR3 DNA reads TGTGCCAGCAGTGAACCTTATGACTGGAGGGAGCAGTACTTC. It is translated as CASSEPYDWREQYF.

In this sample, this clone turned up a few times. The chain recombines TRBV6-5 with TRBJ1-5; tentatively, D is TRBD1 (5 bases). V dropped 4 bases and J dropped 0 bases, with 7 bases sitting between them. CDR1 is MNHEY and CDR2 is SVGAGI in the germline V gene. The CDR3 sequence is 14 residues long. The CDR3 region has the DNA TGTGCCAGCAGTTCAGGGTATAGCAATCAGCCCCAGCATTTT. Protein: CASSSGYSNQPQHF.

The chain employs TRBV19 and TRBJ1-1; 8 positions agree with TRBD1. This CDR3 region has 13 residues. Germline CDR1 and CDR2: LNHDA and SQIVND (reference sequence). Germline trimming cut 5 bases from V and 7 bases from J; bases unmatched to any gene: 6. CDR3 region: CASSLWTGIEAFF. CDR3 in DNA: TGTGCCAGTAGTCTTTGGACAGGGATTGAAGCTTTCTTT.

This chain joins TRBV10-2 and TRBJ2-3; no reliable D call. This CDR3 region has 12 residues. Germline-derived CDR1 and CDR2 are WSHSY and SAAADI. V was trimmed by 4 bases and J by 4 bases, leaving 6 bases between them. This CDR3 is CASSVLADTQYF. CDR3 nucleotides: TGCGCCAGCAGTGTTTTAGCAGATACGCAGTATTTT.

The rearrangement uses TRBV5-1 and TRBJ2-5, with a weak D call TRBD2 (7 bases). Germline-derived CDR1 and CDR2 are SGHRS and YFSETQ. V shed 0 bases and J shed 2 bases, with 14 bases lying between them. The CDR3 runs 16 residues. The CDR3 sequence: CASSLVGGASQETQYF. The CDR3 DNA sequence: TGCGCCAGCAGCTTGGTTGGGGGGGCCTCACAAGAGACCCAGTACTTC.

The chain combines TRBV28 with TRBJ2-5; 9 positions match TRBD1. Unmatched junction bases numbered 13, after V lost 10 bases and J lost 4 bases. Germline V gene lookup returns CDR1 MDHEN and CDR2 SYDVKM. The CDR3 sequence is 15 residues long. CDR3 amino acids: CATVWTGDQGETQYF. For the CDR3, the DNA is TGTGCCACCGTATGGACAGGGGATCAAGGAGAGACCCAGTACTTC.

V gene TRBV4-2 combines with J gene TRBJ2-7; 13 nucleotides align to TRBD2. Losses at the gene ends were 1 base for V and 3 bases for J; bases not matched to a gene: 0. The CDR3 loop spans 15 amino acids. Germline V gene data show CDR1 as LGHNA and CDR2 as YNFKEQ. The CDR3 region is CASSQGLAGGYEQYF. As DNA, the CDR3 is TGTGCCAGCAGCCAAGGACTAGCGGGGGGCTACGAGCAGTACTTC.

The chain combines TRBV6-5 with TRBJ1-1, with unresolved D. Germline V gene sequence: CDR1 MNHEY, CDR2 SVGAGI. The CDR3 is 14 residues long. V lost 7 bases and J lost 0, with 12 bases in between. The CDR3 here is CASMRLQLNTEAFF. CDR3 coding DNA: TGTGCCAGCATGAGGTTGCAGTTGAACACTGAAGCTTTCTTT.

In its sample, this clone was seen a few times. CDR3 in DNA: TGTGCCAGCAGCTTAGCCTACCGGGATAATAAGGGGGAGCTGTTTTTT. It codes for CASSLAYRDNKGELFF. This chain uses TRBV7-8 with TRBJ2-2; TRBD2 is a possible D gene (5 bases). CDR3 size: 16 residues. V was trimmed by 0 bases and J by 8 bases, leaving 16 bases between them. Germline V gene sequence: CDR1 SGHVS, CDR2 FQNEAQ.

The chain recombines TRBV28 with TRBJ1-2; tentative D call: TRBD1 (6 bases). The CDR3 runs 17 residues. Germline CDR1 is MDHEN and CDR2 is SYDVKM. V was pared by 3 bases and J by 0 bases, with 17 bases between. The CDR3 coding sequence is TGTGCCAGCAGTTTTAGGCGGGCAGGGGCTCCTAACTATGGCTACACCTTC. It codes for CASSFRRAGAPNYGYTF.

CDR3 loop: CAWSTWGVQETQYF. The CDR3 region has the DNA TGTGCCTGGAGTACCTGGGGGGTCCAAGAGACCCAGTACTTC. J is TRBJ2-5 and V is TRBV30; a possible D gene is TRBD2 (6 bases). This CDR3 comprises 14 residues. V lost 2 bases and J lost 1, with 11 bases in between. In germline, CDR1 is GTSNPN, CDR2 SVGIG (reference sequence). Combining the CDR3 with reference TRBV30 and TRBJ2-5 gives the whole variable domain SQTIHQWPATLVQPVGSPLSLECTVEGTSNPNLYWYRQAAGRGLQLLFYSVGIGQISSEVPQNLSASRPQDRQFILSSKKLLLSDSGFYLCAWSTWGVQETQYFGPGTRLLVL.

CDR3 sequence (DNA): TGTGCCATCAGTGAGAGGGGCAGCACTGAAGCTTTCTTT. As protein: CAISERGSTEAFF. J is TRBJ1-1 and V is TRBV10-3, with D possibly being TRBD1 (5 bases). The CDR3 totals 13 residues. CDR1 is ENHRY, CDR2 SYGVKD, per germline. Trimming took off 2 bases at V and 4 bases at J, with 8 bases between the two ends.

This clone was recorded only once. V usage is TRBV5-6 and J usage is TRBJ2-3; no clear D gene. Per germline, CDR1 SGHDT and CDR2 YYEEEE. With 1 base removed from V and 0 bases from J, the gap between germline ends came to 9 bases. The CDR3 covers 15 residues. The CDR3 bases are TGTGCCAGCAGCTTGACACCGCAAAGCACAGATACGCAGTATTTT. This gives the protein CASSLTPQSTDTQYF.

Here the CDR3 reads CASGSQTGDGENYGYTF. In DNA, the CDR3 is TGTGCTAGTGGTTCTCAGACAGGGGATGGGGAAAACTATGGCTACACCTTC. V usage is TRBV12-5 and J usage is TRBJ1-2; 8 bases fit TRBD1. Trimming took 4 bases from V and 2 from J; bases not matched to a gene: 12. Germline V CDR1 and CDR2: LGHNT, FRNRAP. The CDR3 contains 17 residues. The full variable domain, rest sourced from reference TRBV12-5 and TRBJ1-2, is DARVTQTPRHKVTEMGQEVTMRCQPILGHNTVFWYRQTMMQGLELLAYFRNRAPLDDSGMPKDRFSAEMPDATLATLKIQPSEPRDSAVYFCASGSQTGDGENYGYTFGSGTRLTVV.

CDR3 in amino acids: CASSSGDYGYTF. CDR3 sequence (DNA): TGTGCCAGCAGTTCCGGGGACTATGGCTACACCTTC. The rearrangement joins TRBV6-5 to TRBJ1-2, with no clear D. This CDR3 is built from 12 residues. Germline-derived CDR1 and CDR2 are MNHEY and SVGAGI. Trimming shortened V by 4 bases and J by 3 bases, and 6 bases separated the two germline ends.

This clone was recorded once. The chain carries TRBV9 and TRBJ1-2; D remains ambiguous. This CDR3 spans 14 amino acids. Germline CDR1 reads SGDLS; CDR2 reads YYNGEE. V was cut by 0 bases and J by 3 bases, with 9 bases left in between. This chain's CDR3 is CASSVGGTDYGYTF. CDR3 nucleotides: TGTGCCAGCAGCGTAGGTGGCACCGACTATGGCTACACCTTC.

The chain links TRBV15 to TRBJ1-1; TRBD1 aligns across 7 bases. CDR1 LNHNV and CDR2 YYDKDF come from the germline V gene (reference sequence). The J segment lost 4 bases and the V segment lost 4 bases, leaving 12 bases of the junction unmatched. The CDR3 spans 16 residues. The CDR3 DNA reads TGTGCCACCAGCACTGGGTGGCTGACAGGGTTCACTGAAGCTTTCTTT. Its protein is CATSTGWLTGFTEAFF.

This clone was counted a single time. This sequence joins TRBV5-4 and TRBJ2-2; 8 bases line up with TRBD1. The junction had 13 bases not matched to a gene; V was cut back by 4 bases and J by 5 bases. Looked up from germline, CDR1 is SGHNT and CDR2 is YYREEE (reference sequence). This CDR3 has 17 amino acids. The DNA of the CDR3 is TGTGCCAGCAGCCCGTATAATTCCAGGGGGCGGACCGGGGAGCTGTTTTTT. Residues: CASSPYNSRGRTGELFF.

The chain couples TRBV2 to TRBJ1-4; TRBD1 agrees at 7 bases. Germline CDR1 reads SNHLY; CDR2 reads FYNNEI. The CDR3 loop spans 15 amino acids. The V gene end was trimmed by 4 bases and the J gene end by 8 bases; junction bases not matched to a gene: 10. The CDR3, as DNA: TGTGCCAGCAGTGGATCCGGGACAGTACTGGAAAAACTGTTTTTT. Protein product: CASSGSGTVLEKLFF.

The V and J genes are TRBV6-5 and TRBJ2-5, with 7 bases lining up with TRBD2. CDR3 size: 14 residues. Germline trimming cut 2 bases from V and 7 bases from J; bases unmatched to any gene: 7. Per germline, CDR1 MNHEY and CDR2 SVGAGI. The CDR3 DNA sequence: TGTGCCAGCAGTTACGGGGCGGGAGCGCCGACCCAGTACTTC. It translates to CASSYGAGAPTQYF.